Presented here are 6 T cell receptor beta chains from one specimen sequenced in a study of beta chain features in type 1 diabetes. Expressed TCRB transcripts got sequenced, as all isolated RNA was reverse transcribed. Data came from immunoSEQ multiplex PCR; TCRdb stores just in-frame clones and leaves some out. The sample consists of 810,000 or so clones, roughly 17% of them appearing once. Source material: naive CD4+ T cells from blood. The receptors shown here come from a woman under 30 in good health.

The V call is TRBV6-1, the J call TRBJ2-7; 11 bases fit TRBD2. Germline V gene lookup returns CDR1 MNHNS and CDR2 SASEGT. V was pared by 0 bases and J by 3 bases, with 1 base of the junction left unmatched. The CDR3 is 15 amino acids. The CDR3: CASSEATSGSYEQYF. The CDR3 coding sequence is TGTGCCAGCAGTGAAGCAACTAGCGGGAGCTACGAGCAGTACTTC.

The chain recombines TRBV11-2 with TRBJ2-1; TRBD2 is a possible D gene (5 bases). The V and J ends lost 3 bases and 6 bases respectively, with 9 bases between them. Germline V gene sequence: CDR1 SGHAT, CDR2 FQNNGV. This CDR3 is 13 amino acids long. CDR3 amino acids: CASSFRLANEQFF. In DNA, the CDR3 is TGTGCCAGCAGCTTCCGCCTAGCCAATGAGCAGTTCTTC.

This sequence joins TRBV5-1 and TRBJ2-5; tentatively, D is TRBD2 (6 bases). The CDR3 totals 14 residues. V gave up 2 bases and J gave up 3 bases, with 11 bases separating them. Germline V lookup: CDR1 SGHRS, CDR2 YFSETQ. In DNA, the CDR3 is TGCGCCAGCAGCTTCTTAGCGGAGAAAGAGACCCAGTACTTC. Translation gives CASSFLAEKETQYF.

This clone has just a few counts. The chain couples TRBV11-2 to TRBJ2-4; tentative D call: TRBD2 (5 bases). The V gene lost 8 bases and the J gene lost 7 bases, with 15 bases spanning the gap. Germline CDR1 and CDR2: SGHAT and FQNNGV. CDR3 length equals 13 residues. CDR3 protein: CASGSGVENIQYF. CDR3 DNA sequence: TGTGCCAGCGGCTCCGGGGTGGAGAACATTCAGTACTTC.

The chain joins TRBV7-2 to TRBJ2-7; a possible D gene is TRBD1 (6 bases). Germline V lookup: CDR1 SGHTA, CDR2 FQGNSA. The CDR3 spans 14 residues. V lost 5 bases to trimming and J lost 3 bases, with 14 bases between them. The CDR3 reads CASSTRTEGYEQYF. CDR3 DNA: TGTGCCAGCAGCACACGGACAGAGGGCTACGAGCAGTACTTC.

The genes are TRBV7-3 and TRBJ2-2; D possibly uses TRBD1 or TRBD2 (5 bases each). CDR1 is SGHTA, CDR2 FQGTGA, per germline. This CDR3 is built from 16 residues. The germline V and J ends were trimmed by 3 bases and 5 bases, with 16 bases remaining between them. The CDR3 protein is CASSFEVLAGTGELFF. CDR3 DNA: TGTGCCAGCAGCTTCGAGGTCCTAGCAGGGACCGGGGAGCTGTTTTTT.